This passage covers 14 T cell receptor beta chains from one sample sequenced in a study of patients and donors after allogeneic stem cell transplantation. MiXCR was run by TCRdb on the RT-PCR reads, yielding one entry per CDR3 protein. This sample has hundreds of thousands of distinct CDR3 sequences; 16% occur once, and the top ten carry over 6%. Sequenced: blood, either unsorted or a sorted T cell fraction (not recorded which). The receptors derive from a human donor who was either an allogeneic HSCT recipient or a stem cell or donor lymphocyte infusion donor (not recorded which). It is not recorded whose cells these are; they may come from a transplant donor.

In this sample, this clonotype turned up a few times. The rearrangement links TRBV10-3 to TRBJ2-1, with no clear D. Trimming left V 4 bases short and J 8 bases short, with 6 bases between. Germline V gene data show CDR1 as ENHRY and CDR2 as SYGVKD. The length of the CDR3 is 11 residues. CDR3 amino acids: CAISAGYEQFF. DNA for the CDR3: TGTGCCATCAGTGCAGGCTATGAGCAGTTCTTC.

This clonotype was observed a handful of times. V gene TRBV7-3 combines with J gene TRBJ2-2; no clear D gene. CDR1 and CDR2 from the germline V gene are SGHTA and FQGTGA. Trimming removed 1 base at V and 4 bases at J, with 7 bases between. The CDR3 spans 14 residues. Here the CDR3 reads CASSLMHLTGELFF. The DNA for the CDR3 is TGTGCCAGCAGCTTAATGCACCTCACCGGGGAGCTGTTTTTT. The full variable domain, completed using reference TRBV7-3 and TRBJ2-2, is GAGVSQTPSNKVTEKGKYVELRCDPISGHTALYWYRQSLGQGPEFLIYFQGTGAADDSGLPNDRFFAVRPEGSVSTLKIQRTERGDSAVYLCASSLMHLTGELFFGEGSRLTVL.

The chain uses TRBV4-3 and TRBJ2-3, with 15 bases identical to TRBD2. This CDR3 is 20 amino acids long. The V segment lost 0 bases and the J segment 3 bases; nucleotides outside the gene matches: 10. CDR1 LGHNA and CDR2 YSLEER come from the germline V gene. The CDR3 nucleotides read TGCGCCAGCAGCCAAGAAACTAAACCGGGACTAGCGGGGGGAACAGATACGCAGTATTTT. Its protein product is CASSQETKPGLAGGTDTQYF.

This clonotype was observed a few times. This chain joins TRBV27 and TRBJ2-7; D gene ambiguous. The germline V gene has CDR1 MNHEY and CDR2 SMNVEV (reference sequence). Trimming stripped 3 bases from V and 1 base from J, with 10 bases between. There are 14 residues in the CDR3. CDR3 DNA sequence: TGTGCCAGCAGTTTCCGGACCTCTTCCTACGAGCAGTACTTC. Translated, it gives CASSFRTSSYEQYF.

The genes are TRBV21-1 and TRBJ1-2; TRBD1, the D gene given by the table, was not confirmed from the DNA. TRBV21-1 is classified as a pseudogene. CDR3 length: 13 residues. The CDR3: CASRLTGNYGYTF. The CDR3 DNA is TGTGCCAGCAGACTGACAGGAAACTATGGCTACACCTTC.

The chain combines TRBV5-1 with TRBJ2-1, with D hard to call. The V gene lost 0 bases and the J gene lost 7 bases, with 8 bases spanning the gap. The CDR3 consists of 13 residues. Germline CDR1 and CDR2: SGHRS and YFSETQ. This CDR3 is CASSLALGNEQFF. In nucleotides, the CDR3 is TGCGCCAGCAGCTTGGCCTTGGGGAATGAGCAGTTCTTC.

This chain connects TRBV5-1 to TRBJ2-3, with 11 positions matching TRBD2. The junction had 9 bases not matched to a gene; V was cut back by 4 bases and J by 8 bases. The V gene's germline CDR1 is SGHRS and CDR2 YFSETQ. The CDR3 spans 15 residues. DNA for the CDR3: TGCGCCAGCAGCGGGGCTAGCGGGGGGCGAAGTACGCAGTATTTT. This codes for CASSGASGGRSTQYF.

Many counts were recorded for this clonotype. V gene TRBV5-1 combines with J gene TRBJ2-1, with TRBD1 matching 7 bases. The CDR3 contains 16 residues. J lost 2 bases, V lost 2 bases, and 7 bases had no gene match. Germline lookup yields CDR1 SGHRS and CDR2 YFSETQ. As DNA, the CDR3 is TGCGCCAGCAGCTTTTCCGAGGGGGCACCCTACAATGAGCAGTTCTTC. This gives the protein CASSFSEGAPYNEQFF. The full variable domain, completed using reference TRBV5-1 and TRBJ2-1, is KAGVTQTPRYLIKTRGQQVTLSCSPISGHRSVSWYQQTPGQGLQFLFEYFSETQRNKGNFPGRFSGRQFSNSRSEMNVSTLELGDSALYLCASSFSEGAPYNEQFFGPGTRLTVL.

V and J are TRBV29-1 and TRBJ2-1; tentative D call: TRBD1 (6 bases). The CDR3 extends over 14 amino acids. CDR1 and CDR2 (germline): SQVTM, ANQGSEA. Trimming cost V 7 bases and J 2 bases, with 15 bases left between them. CDR3 DNA: TGCAGCGCCGACCGGGACATTCCCTACAATGAGCAGTTCTTC. Encoded protein: CSADRDIPYNEQFF.

V gene TRBV7-2 combines with J gene TRBJ1-1, with D possibly TRBD1 on 5 matching bases. The CDR3 length is 16 residues. V lost 1 base, J lost 0 bases, and 12 bases lay in between. Germline CDR1 SGHTA, CDR2 FQGNSA. For the CDR3, the DNA is TGTGCCAGCAGCTTAGGACGTGGGACGGTGAACACTGAAGCTTTCTTT. Encoded protein: CASSLGRGTVNTEAFF.

Written as DNA, the CDR3 is TGTGCCAGCAGCGCTGGGACTAGCGGGAAAACAGATACGCAGTATTTT. Translation gives CASSAGTSGKTDTQYF. V is TRBV9 and J is TRBJ2-3, with 13 bases that match TRBD2. V dropped 3 bases and J dropped 3; count of bases not matched to a gene: 4. CDR3 length: 16 amino acids. The germline gives CDR1 SGDLS, CDR2 YYNGEE.

This clonotype was recorded a few times. The gene calls are TRBV7-9 and TRBJ2-2, with 9 bases fitting TRBD2. There are 17 residues in the CDR3. V lost 1 base to trimming and J lost 2 bases; unmatched junction nucleotides: 5. CDR1 SEHNR and CDR2 FQNEAQ come from the germline V gene (reference sequence). DNA of the CDR3: TGTGCCAGCAGCTTAGTGCTAGCGGGACTAAACACCGGGGAGCTGTTTTTT. This codes for CASSLVLAGLNTGELFF.

This clonotype was counted a few times. The gene calls are TRBV11-1 and TRBJ2-1; 11 nucleotides align to TRBD2. Germline-derived CDR1 and CDR2 are SGHAT and FQDESV (reference sequence). The CDR3 totals 19 residues. Trimming removed 4 bases from V and 0 bases from J; junction bases left unmatched: 11. In nucleotides, the CDR3 is TGTGCCAGCAGCTACACTAGCGGGGGAAATCTCCGCTCCTACAATGAGCAGTTCTTC. It is translated as CASSYTSGGNLRSYNEQFF.

V usage is TRBV12-3 or TRBV12-4 and J usage is TRBJ1-6; 9 bases are shared with TRBD1. V trimming: 2 bases; J trimming: 16 bases; junction bases outside the gene matches: 3. The CDR3 is 12 amino acids. Written as DNA, the CDR3 is TGTGCCAGCAGTTTATCCGGGACAGGGCTCCACTTT. Amino acids: CASSLSGTGLHF.